Listed below are T cell receptor beta chains from one sample, sequenced in a study of blood T cell repertoires in COVID-19. Sequencing was performed with immunoSEQ multiplex PCR; in TCRdb, only in-frame clones are kept and a portion is missing. The data contain some 49,000 clones, roughly 79% of them singletons. Sequenced material: peripheral blood. The receptors were sampled from a woman older than 75 with COVID-19, enrolled during active disease. Both conserved end residues are part of each CDR3. Size is omitted from some rows. Given values are once, few, many or a class for expanded clones.

clone_size v_call cdr3_aa
- TRBV29-1 CSVEDKNYEQYF
- TRBV10-2 CASKSISGALNEQFF
once TRBV4-2 CASSQLASKQYF
- TRBV6-5 CASSYGQELTNEKLFF
- TRBV28 CASSPSSYEQYF
- TRBV7-2 CASLLGLAIYNEQFF
once TRBV15 CATSRVAGTGGRTEAFF
- TRBV11-2 CASSLTGGWTGELFF
- TRBV18 CASSPLGGGNYEQYF
- TRBV5-5 CASTWDRPPLEWGEQYF